A single sample gave rise to the 20 T cell receptor beta chains below, sequenced in a study of blood T cell repertoires in COVID-19. The assay was immunoSEQ multiplex PCR, and TCRdb's table has in-frame clones only and misses some. The sample has a few hundred thousand clones, more than 75% seen once; the top ten hold about 6.2%. The sequencing sample was made of peripheral blood. Receptors were obtained from a man aged 60 to 69 who had recovered from COVID-19.

The gene calls are TRBV6-6 and TRBJ2-3; 8 nucleotides agree with TRBD2. The CDR3 extends over 17 amino acids. In germline, CDR1 is MNHNY, CDR2 SVGAGI (reference sequence). The V and J ends lost 5 bases and 0 bases, in that order; junction bases with no gene match: 10. The CDR3 region is CASSPGLGPPSTDTQYF. The CDR3 region has the DNA TGTGCCAGCAGTCCGGGACTAGGGCCTCCTAGCACAGATACGCAGTATTTT.

The chain couples TRBV27 to TRBJ2-2, with 7 bases identical to TRBD1. Trimming at V came to 6 bases and at J to 6 bases, leaving 10 bases not matched to a gene. Germline CDR1 and CDR2: MNHEY and SMNVEV (reference sequence). The CDR3 runs 15 residues. In DNA form, the CDR3 reads TGTGCCAGCAGCCGACAGGGAAGAGGCGCCGGGGAGCTGTTTTTT. Translated, it gives CASSRQGRGAGELFF.

The chain couples TRBV5-6 to TRBJ2-2, with 7 bases matching TRBD2. This CDR3 spans 16 amino acids. Per the germline V gene, CDR1 is SGHDT and CDR2 is YYEEEE. V lost 1 base, J lost 0 bases, and 3 bases stayed unmatched. The CDR3 reads CASSLRAGANTGELFF. The CDR3 DNA is TGTGCCAGCAGCTTGAGGGCGGGAGCGAACACCGGGGAGCTGTTTTTT.

V is TRBV19 and J is TRBJ2-3; 8 nucleotides line up with TRBD2. Germline CDR1 and CDR2: LNHDA and SQIVND (reference sequence). V was clipped by 5 bases and J by 2 bases; unmatched bases: 3. The length of the CDR3 is 14 residues. The CDR3 is CASSAGGFTDTQYF. The CDR3, as DNA: TGTGCCAGTAGTGCGGGGGGCTTCACAGATACGCAGTATTTT.

CDR3 sequence: CASSAWTGSNEKLFF. In DNA form, the CDR3 reads TGTGCCAGTAGTGCGTGGACGGGGAGTAATGAAAAACTGTTTTTT. J is TRBJ1-4 and V is TRBV19; no reliable D call. V was pared by 5 bases and J by 4 bases, with 14 bases between. CDR3 length: 15 amino acids. Germline V gene lookup returns CDR1 LNHDA and CDR2 SQIVND (reference sequence). Together with reference TRBV19 and TRBJ1-4, the CDR3 gives the full variable domain: DGGITQSPKYLFRKEGQNVTLSCEQNLNHDAMYWYRQDPGQGLRLIYYSQIVNDFQKGDIAEGYSVSREKKESFPLTVTSAQKNPTAFYLCASSAWTGSNEKLFFGSGTQLSVL.

This clone occurred once. The gene calls are TRBV24-1 and TRBJ1-1, with D hard to call. CDR1 is KGHDR and CDR2 is SFDVKD in the germline V gene. V lost 6 bases to trimming and J lost 7 bases, with 14 bases between them. The CDR3 is 13 amino acids. The CDR3 reads CATSSPERVEAFF. In DNA, the CDR3 is TGTGCCACCAGTAGCCCCGAGAGGGTTGAAGCTTTCTTT.

The chain uses TRBV15 and TRBJ1-5, with D unclear. V lost 3 bases, J lost 5 bases, and 11 bases lay in between. The CDR3 has 14 amino acids. Germline CDR1 and CDR2: LNHNV and YYDKDF (reference sequence). This chain's CDR3 is CATSRGGRDQPQHF. The DNA of the CDR3 is TGTGCCACCAGCAGGGGAGGGAGAGATCAGCCCCAGCATTTT. Together with reference TRBV15 and TRBJ1-5, the CDR3 gives the full variable domain: DAMVIQNPRYQVTQFGKPVTLSCSQTLNHNVMYWYQQKSSQAPKLLFHYYDKDFNNEADTPDNFQSRRPNTSFCFLDIRSPGLGDTAMYLCATSRGGRDQPQHFGDGTRLSIL.

This chain connects TRBV30 to TRBJ2-2; tentative D call: TRBD1 (6 bases). This CDR3 spans 19 amino acids. Germline V gene sequence: CDR1 GTSNPN, CDR2 SVGIG (reference sequence). Trimming removed 0 bases at V and 1 base at J, with 21 bases between. CDR3 loop: CAWSVSYGWQGQNTGELFF. CDR3 coding DNA: TGTGCCTGGAGTGTATCCTATGGTTGGCAGGGACAGAACACCGGGGAGCTGTTTTTT.

The V gene is TRBV5-4, the J gene TRBJ1-5, with 7 bases lining up with TRBD1. CDR3 length: 14 residues. V was pared by 4 bases and J by 2 bases, with 3 bases of the junction left unmatched. Germline lookup yields CDR1 SGHNT and CDR2 YYREEE (reference sequence). The CDR3 loop is CASSQTGGNQPQHF. The CDR3 bases are TGTGCCAGCAGCCAAACAGGGGGCAATCAGCCCCAGCATTTT.

The rearrangement joins TRBV25-1 to TRBJ1-2; D gene ambiguous. V gave up 6 bases and J gave up 8 bases, with 16 bases separating them. The germline gives CDR1 MGHDK, CDR2 SYGVNS. CDR3 size: 13 residues. CDR3 amino acids: CASREDEGGGYTF. The CDR3 region has the DNA TGTGCCAGCAGAGAGGACGAGGGCGGCGGCTACACCTTC.

The chain has TRBV12-3 or TRBV12-4 and TRBJ1-2, with a possible D match to TRBD1 (5 bases). Trimming took off 5 bases at V and 8 bases at J, with 15 bases between the two ends. The CDR3 length is 13 residues. In nucleotides, the CDR3 is TGTGCCAGCAGTGGGACGTCGGCGGGGGGCTACACCTTC. Translated, it gives CASSGTSAGGYTF.

The chain uses TRBV6-2 or TRBV6-3 and TRBJ2-5; 9 nucleotides agree with TRBD1. The trim removed 6 bases at V and 5 bases at J, leaving 13 bases unmatched. The CDR3 has 16 amino acids. Germline values: CDR1 MNHEY, CDR2 SVGEGT. This CDR3 is CASSPRGQGIWETQYF. In DNA form, the CDR3 reads TGTGCCAGCAGCCCTAGGGGACAGGGAATCTGGGAGACCCAGTACTTC.

The V call is TRBV29-1, the J call TRBJ2-7; 7 bases agree with TRBD1. Germline trimming cut 4 bases from V and 2 bases from J; bases unmatched to any gene: 8. The CDR3 has 14 amino acids. The germline V gene encodes CDR1 SQVTM and CDR2 ANQGSEA. CDR3 sequence (DNA): TGCAGCGTTGCGGGGCAGGGGACAGCCTACGAGCAGTACTTC. The encoded protein is CSVAGQGTAYEQYF.

The chain links TRBV6-5 to TRBJ2-7; 8 bases are a match to TRBD1. CDR1 is MNHEY, CDR2 SVGAGI, per germline. The J segment lost 3 bases and the V segment lost 4 bases, leaving 8 bases of the junction unmatched. The CDR3 is 15 residues long. The CDR3 region is CASSSPWDRSYEQYF. The CDR3 bases are TGTGCCAGCAGTTCTCCCTGGGACAGGAGCTACGAGCAGTACTTC.

This clone was picked up one time. The rearrangement uses TRBV12-3 or TRBV12-4 and TRBJ2-4; the match to TRBD1 covers 9 bases. This CDR3 comprises 13 residues. The ends lost 6 bases at V and 8 bases at J; junction bases unmatched: 5. The CDR3 DNA reads as TGTGCCAGCAGGGGACAGGGAAGGGACATTCAGTACTTC. It is translated as CASRGQGRDIQYF.

This clone appeared a single time. The J gene is TRBJ2-1, the V gene TRBV9, with 8 bases matching TRBD2. Per the germline V gene, CDR1 is SGDLS and CDR2 is YYNGEE. CDR3 length: 15 amino acids. The trim removed 4 bases at V and 8 bases at J, leaving 11 bases unmatched. The CDR3: CASSPVGGSGDEQFF. The CDR3, as DNA: TGTGCCAGCAGCCCCGTCGGGGGTAGCGGGGATGAGCAGTTCTTC.

This rearrangement joins TRBV24-1 to TRBJ1-1; possible D gene TRBD1, 6 bases. CDR3 length equals 16 residues. V lost 5 bases and J 3 bases, leaving 18 bases between the germline ends. CDR1 and CDR2 from the germline V gene are KGHDR and SFDVKD. As DNA, the CDR3 is TGTGCCACCAGTGGTCTTGGGGGCCTAGGGGACACTGAAGCTTTCTTT. Translated, it gives CATSGLGGLGDTEAFF.

The V call is TRBV7-9, the J call TRBJ2-4; TRBD1 matches at 10 bases. The ends lost 5 bases at V and 3 bases at J; junction bases unmatched: 7. The germline CDR1 and CDR2 sequences are SEHNR and FQNEAQ (reference sequence). This CDR3 has 16 residues. In nucleotides, the CDR3 is TGTGCCAGCAGCCTAGGACAGGGGGTTGGCAAAAACATTCAGTACTTC. Protein: CASSLGQGVGKNIQYF.

The chain uses TRBV15 and TRBJ2-5; D might be TRBD1 (5 bases). The germline CDR1 and CDR2 sequences are LNHNV and YYDKDF (reference sequence). Deletions cut 1 base from V and 1 base from J, with 7 bases between. The CDR3 consists of 14 residues. The CDR3, as DNA: TGTGCCACCAGCAGAGCGACAGTCCAAGAGACCCAGTACTTC. Translation: CATSRATVQETQYF. Supplemented by reference TRBV15 and TRBJ2-5, the full variable domain reads DAMVIQNPRYQVTQFGKPVTLSCSQTLNHNVMYWYQQKSSQAPKLLFHYYDKDFNNEADTPDNFQSRRPNTSFCFLDIRSPGLGDTAMYLCATSRATVQETQYFGPGTRLLVL.

The chain joins TRBV7-2 to TRBJ2-7; 9 bases agree with TRBD1. Germline loops: CDR1 SGHTA, CDR2 FQGNSA. V lost 5 bases to trimming and J lost 1 base; unmatched junction nucleotides: 9. CDR3 size: 16 residues. The CDR3 loop is CASSIGPGQGSYEQYF. The CDR3 DNA reads TGTGCCAGCAGCATAGGTCCGGGACAGGGTTCCTACGAGCAGTACTTC.